The subject of this entry is one T cell receptor (beta chain). This clone was picked up a small number of times. Its antigen target is currently unknown. Within one base of it there is no much larger clone, and no base qualities were kept. Each donor gave one peripheral blood draw, averaging roughly 0.11 L, which was collected into heparinised tubes. A BD FACSAria II and a panel including CD45RO, CCR7, CD25, CD127, CD95 and CD27 were used to sort naive, central memory, regulatory and stem cell-like memory CD4+ T cells. Every sorted population had a purity above 95%. PBMCs were separated immediately by Lymphoprep density gradient centrifugation and were stained directly, without being cultured. So that batch effects would be minimized, each experiment stained and sorted samples in pairs, pairing one healthy donor with one patient. The data are from a study of beta chain features in type 1 diabetes (dated 2018 in TCRdb). As for the study more broadly: Mean age, gender distribution, total cell number and subset yield did not differ between patients and healthy donors. Across all samples, 107,917,701 sorted cells were examined, and cell number per subset correlated strongly with RNA yield. The study compared TCRB repertoires of sorted circulating CD4+ T cell subsets between recently diagnosed type 1 diabetes patients and matched healthy donors. Regulatory and stem cell-like memory subsets were isolated from only 8 patients and about eight healthy donors, whereas naive and central memory subsets came from all 30 or so donors.

Findings and caveats that apply to the study as a whole: Naive, central memory and regulatory TCRB repertoires appeared to be more alike among patients than among healthy donors. In all four CD4+ subsets, TCRB CDR3 length was moderately but significantly shorter in type 1 diabetes patients. Fewer insertions and more nucleotide deletions at VDJ recombination sites were observed in patients with type 1 diabetes, implying thymic rearrangement abnormalities. PCR might favor shorter templates, but patient and control samples were amplified and corrected together, so any skew would affect both groups equally. Because cDNA was sequenced instead of genomic DNA, activated cells with high expression could be over-represented, although the groups did not differ in activation or CD3 levels. Because small numbers of individuals were included in the HLA sub-analyses, any influence of HLA type on TCRB rearrangement was left unresolved.

The CDR3 numbers 15 residues from cysteine through phenylalanine. Left in the record is the CDR3 DNA by itself, 45 bases read in frame from the first base. CDR1 MDHEN and CDR2 SYDVKM are derived from the germline V gene. Deletion took 5 bases off V and 3 bases off J, with a span of 16 bases between the germline ends. All of the isolated RNA was reverse transcribed with the High Capacity cDNA Reverse Transcription Kit, so expressed TCRB transcripts were sequenced. Naive, central memory and regulatory T cell samples underwent deep immunoSEQ sequencing, averaging around 4 million total reads per sample. Sorted cells were lysed in RLT buffer, and RNA was extracted using DNase-treated RNeasy Micro or Mini kits according to cell number. Each cell subset was processed on its own to prevent cross-contamination, while patient and healthy donor samples were processed together. The immunoSEQ multiplex PCR was used to amplify TCRB sequences from cDNA, yielding 87-bp fragments that span the CDR3 region. Sequencing of the amplicons was done on the Illumina HiSeq platform. As for the authors' bioinformatics: Synthetic template baselines were used to correct PCR bias computationally, reads within Hamming distance 2 were collapsed together, and singletons that could not be merged were discarded. Reads were aligned against IMGT so that V, D and J genes, CDR3 length and insertions or deletions at six rearrangement sites could be assigned. Within each subset, clonotype counts were normalized to the number of sorted cells before true diversity and Gini coefficients were calculated with the tcR R package. The overlap coefficient, calculated on TCRB nucleotide sequences, was used to quantify repertoire sharing. What TCRdb holds here is the immuneACCESS table cut down to in-frame rearrangements. Part of the clones is not present; checked against another copy, under half of the missing clones reflect an unresolved V gene, and the others are unexplained. Clonal size and the V and J genes are those of that table, whereas D and trimming came from the DNA. This sample has around 200,000 clones in its table, and 10% to 15% of those were observed once. The ten largest clones add up to 0.55% to 0.8% of the sample.

Sequenced: central memory CD4+ T cells from blood. The chain couples TRBV28 to TRBJ1-1; no confident D gene assignment can be made. The receptor was isolated from a woman between 18 and 29 years old in good health. The nucleotide sequence is given as TGTGCCAGCAGTGACCTGGGCAGTTGGGACACTGAAGCTTTCTTT. It specifies CASSDLGSWDTEAFF.